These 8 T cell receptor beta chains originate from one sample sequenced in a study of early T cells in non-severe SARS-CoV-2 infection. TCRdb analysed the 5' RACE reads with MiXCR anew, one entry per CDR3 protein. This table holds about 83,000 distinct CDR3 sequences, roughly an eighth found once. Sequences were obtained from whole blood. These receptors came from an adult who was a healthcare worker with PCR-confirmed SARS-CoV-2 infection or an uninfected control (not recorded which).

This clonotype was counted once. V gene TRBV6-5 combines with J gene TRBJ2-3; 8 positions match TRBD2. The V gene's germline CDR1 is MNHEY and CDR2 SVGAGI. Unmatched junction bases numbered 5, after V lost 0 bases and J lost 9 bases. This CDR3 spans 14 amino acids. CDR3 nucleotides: TGTGCCAGCAGTTACTCCGGGACTAGGAGCACGCAGTATTTT. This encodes CASSYSGTRSTQYF.

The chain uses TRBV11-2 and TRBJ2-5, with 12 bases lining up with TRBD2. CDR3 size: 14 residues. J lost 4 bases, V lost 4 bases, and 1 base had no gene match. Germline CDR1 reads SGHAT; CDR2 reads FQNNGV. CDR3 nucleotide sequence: TGTGCCAGCAGCTCGGGACTAGCGGGAGAGACCCAGTACTTC. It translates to CASSSGLAGETQYF.

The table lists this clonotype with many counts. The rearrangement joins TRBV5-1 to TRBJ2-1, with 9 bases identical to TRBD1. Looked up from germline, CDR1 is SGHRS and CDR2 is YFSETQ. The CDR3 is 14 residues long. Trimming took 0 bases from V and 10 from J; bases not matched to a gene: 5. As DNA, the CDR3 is TGCGCCAGCAGCTTGGGGGACAGGGTATACGAGCAGTTCTTC. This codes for CASSLGDRVYEQFF.

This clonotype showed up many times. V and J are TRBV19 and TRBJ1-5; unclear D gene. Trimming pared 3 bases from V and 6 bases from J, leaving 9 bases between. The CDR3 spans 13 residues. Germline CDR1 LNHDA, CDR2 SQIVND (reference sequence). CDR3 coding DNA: TGTGCCAGTAGTATTCGTCGGGGTCAGCCCCAGCATTTT. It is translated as CASSIRRGQPQHF.

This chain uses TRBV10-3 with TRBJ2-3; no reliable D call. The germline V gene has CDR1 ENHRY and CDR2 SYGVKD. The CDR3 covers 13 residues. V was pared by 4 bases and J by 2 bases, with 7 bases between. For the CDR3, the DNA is TGTGCCATCAGTGCCCCAGCCACAGATACGCAGTATTTT. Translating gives CAISAPATDTQYF.

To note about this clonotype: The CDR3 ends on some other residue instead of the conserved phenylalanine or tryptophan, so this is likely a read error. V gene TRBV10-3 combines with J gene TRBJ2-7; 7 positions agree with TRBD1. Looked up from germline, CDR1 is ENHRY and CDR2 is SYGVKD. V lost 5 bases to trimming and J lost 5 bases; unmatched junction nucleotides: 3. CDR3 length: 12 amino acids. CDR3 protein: CAISYTGDEQYS. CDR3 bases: TGTGCCATCAGTTATACAGGGGACGAGCAGTACTCC.

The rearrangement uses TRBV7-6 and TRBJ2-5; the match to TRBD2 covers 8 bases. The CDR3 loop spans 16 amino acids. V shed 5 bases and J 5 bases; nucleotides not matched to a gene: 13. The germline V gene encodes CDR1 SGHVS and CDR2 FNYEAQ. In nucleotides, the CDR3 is TGTGCCAGCAGCCCGGGGCCGGGACTAGTTTTCGAGACCCAGTACTTC. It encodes CASSPGPGLVFETQYF.

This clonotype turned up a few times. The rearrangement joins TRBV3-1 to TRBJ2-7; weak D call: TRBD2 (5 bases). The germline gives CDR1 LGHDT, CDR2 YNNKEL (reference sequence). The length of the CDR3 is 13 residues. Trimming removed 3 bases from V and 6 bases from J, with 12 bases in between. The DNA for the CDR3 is TGTGCCAGCAGCCAGTTGACCGCGGGCGAGCAGTACTTC. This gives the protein CASSQLTAGEQYF.